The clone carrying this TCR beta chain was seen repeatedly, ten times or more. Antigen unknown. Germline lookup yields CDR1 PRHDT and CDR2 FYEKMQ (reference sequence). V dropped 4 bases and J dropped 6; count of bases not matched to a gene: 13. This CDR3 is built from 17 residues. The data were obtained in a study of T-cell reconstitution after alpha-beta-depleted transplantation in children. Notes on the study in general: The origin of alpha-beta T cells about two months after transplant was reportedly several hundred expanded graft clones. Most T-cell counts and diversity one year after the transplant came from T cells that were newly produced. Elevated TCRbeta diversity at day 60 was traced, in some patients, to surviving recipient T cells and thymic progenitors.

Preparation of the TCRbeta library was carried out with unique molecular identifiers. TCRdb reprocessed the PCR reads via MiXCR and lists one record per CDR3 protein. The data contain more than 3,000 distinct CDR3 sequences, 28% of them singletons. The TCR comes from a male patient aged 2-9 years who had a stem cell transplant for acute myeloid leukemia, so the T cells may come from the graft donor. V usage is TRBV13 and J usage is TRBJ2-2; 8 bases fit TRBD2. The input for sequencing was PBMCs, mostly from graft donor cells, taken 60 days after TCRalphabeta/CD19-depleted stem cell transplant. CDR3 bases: TGTGCCAGCAGCTCCCCTCGGGCGGGGGGAACTCCCGGGGAGCTGTTTTTT. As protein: CASSSPRAGGTPGELFF. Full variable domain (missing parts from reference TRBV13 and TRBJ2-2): AAGVIQSPRHLIKEKRETATLKCYPIPRHDTVYWYQQGPGQDPQFLISFYEKMQSDKGSIPDRFSAQQFSDYHSELNMSSLELGDSALYFCASSSPRAGGTPGELFFGEGSRLTVL.